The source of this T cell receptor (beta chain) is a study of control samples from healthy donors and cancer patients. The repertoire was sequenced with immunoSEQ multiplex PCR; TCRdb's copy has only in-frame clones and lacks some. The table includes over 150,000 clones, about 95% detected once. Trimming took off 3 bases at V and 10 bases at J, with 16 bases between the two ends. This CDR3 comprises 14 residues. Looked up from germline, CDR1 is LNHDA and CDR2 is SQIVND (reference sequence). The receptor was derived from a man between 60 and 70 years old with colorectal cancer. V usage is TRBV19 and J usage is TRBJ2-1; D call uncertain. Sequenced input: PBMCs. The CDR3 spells CASSISTPYVEQFF. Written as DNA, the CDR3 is TGTGCCAGTAGTATCTCCACCCCCTACGTCGAGCAGTTCTTC.